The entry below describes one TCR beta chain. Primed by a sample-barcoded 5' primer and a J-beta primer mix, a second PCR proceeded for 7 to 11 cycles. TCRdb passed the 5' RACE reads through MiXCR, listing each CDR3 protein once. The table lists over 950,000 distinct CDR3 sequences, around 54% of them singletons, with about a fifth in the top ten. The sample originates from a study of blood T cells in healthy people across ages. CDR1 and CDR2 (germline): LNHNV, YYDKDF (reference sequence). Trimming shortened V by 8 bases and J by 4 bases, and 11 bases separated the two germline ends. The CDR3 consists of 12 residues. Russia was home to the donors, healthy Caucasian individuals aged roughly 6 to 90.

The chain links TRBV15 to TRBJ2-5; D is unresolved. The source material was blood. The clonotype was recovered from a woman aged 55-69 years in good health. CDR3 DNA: TGTGCCACCGCAGCGATCGGAGAGACCCAGTACTTC. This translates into CATAAIGETQYF.